This TCR beta chain originates from a study of OX40 agonist ivuxolimab in advanced cancers. V was pared by 0 bases and J by 1 base, with 4 bases of the junction left unmatched. The germline CDR1 and CDR2 sequences are LNHNV and YYDKDF (reference sequence). The CDR3 consists of 17 residues. Profiling relied on immunoSEQ multiplex PCR, and the TCRdb table lists in-frame clones only, not all of them. This table has around 42,000 clones, about 91% appearing once. The chain carries TRBV15 and TRBJ2-1; 9 bases are a match to TRBD1. The receptor was derived from an adult with an advanced solid tumor such as melanoma, head and neck, liver or kidney cancer. Sequencing was performed on CD4+ or CD8+ T cells sorted from blood, taken in a trial of the OX40 agonist ivuxolimab. CDR3 DNA: TGTGCCACCAGCAGAGATAGGGGGACAGGGTCCTACAATGAGCAGTTCTTC. Its protein is CATSRDRGTGSYNEQFF.